This TCR beta chain comes out of a study of T cells in Graves' hyperthyroidism and ophthalmopathy. The germline CDR1 and CDR2 sequences are LGHNA and YSLEER. The CDR3 is made up of 13 amino acids. The V end lost 8 bases, the J end lost 5 bases, and 15 bases lay between the germline ends. This clonotype was recorded only once. Researchers amplified the TCR beta CDR3 regions from RNA transcripts. First-round RT-PCR targeting the TCR CDR3 was performed with the HTBI primer set. TCRdb re-derived calls from the multiplex PCR reads in MiXCR, one entry per CDR3 protein. The table includes under 700,000 distinct CDR3 sequences, under 60% detected once. These patients, aged 18 to 65, had recently diagnosed hyperthyroidism lasting under 2 months.

The chain couples TRBV4-3 to TRBJ1-1; D ambiguous. The clonotype comes from a woman younger than 30 with Graves' hyperthyroidism. The sequenced sample was peripheral blood or thyroid tissue (not recorded which). As DNA, the CDR3 is TGCGCCAGCGGAGGGTGGGTGAGGACTGAAGCTTTCTTT. Protein product: CASGGWVRTEAFF.